This record looks at one T cell receptor beta chain sequence and its context. V was shortened by 3 bases and J by 5 bases, with 18 bases between the two germline ends. Germline loops: CDR1 SGHRS, CDR2 YFSETQ. The CDR3 extends over 15 amino acids. The PCR was carried out with 60 Vbeta primers and 13 Jbeta primers. TCRdb's table, derived via immunoSEQ multiplex PCR, lists solely in-frame clones and lacks some. This sample has more than 85,000 clones, with over 60% found just once. This entry belongs to a study of cytomegalovirus exposure and HLA in healthy donors. This sequence joins TRBV5-1 and TRBJ2-7, with D maybe TRBD2 (7 bases). The receptor's source is a man between 40 and 49 years old in good health and CMV-seropositive. The material sequenced was PBMCs. The CDR3 is CASSSGRGARDEQYF. CDR3 sequence (DNA): TGCGCCAGCAGCTCTGGCCGGGGGGCGAGGGACGAGCAGTACTTC.